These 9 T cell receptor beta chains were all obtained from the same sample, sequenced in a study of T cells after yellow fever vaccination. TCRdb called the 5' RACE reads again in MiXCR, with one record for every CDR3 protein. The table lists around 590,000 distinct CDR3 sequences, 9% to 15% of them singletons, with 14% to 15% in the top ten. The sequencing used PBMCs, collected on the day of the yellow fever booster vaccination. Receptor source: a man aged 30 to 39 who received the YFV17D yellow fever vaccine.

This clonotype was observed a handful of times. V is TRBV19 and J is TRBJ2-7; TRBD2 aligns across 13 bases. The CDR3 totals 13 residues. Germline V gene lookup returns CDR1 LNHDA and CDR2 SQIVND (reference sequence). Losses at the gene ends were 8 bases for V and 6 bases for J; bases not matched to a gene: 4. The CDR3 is CASQRLAGGEQYF. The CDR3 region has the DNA TGTGCCAGTCAGAGACTAGCGGGAGGCGAGCAGTACTTC.

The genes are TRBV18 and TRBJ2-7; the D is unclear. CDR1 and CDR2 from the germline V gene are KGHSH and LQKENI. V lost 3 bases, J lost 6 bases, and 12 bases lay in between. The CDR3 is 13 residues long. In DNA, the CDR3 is TGTGCCAGCTCACCTCCACGCGATGGCGAGCAGTACTTC. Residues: CASSPPRDGEQYF.

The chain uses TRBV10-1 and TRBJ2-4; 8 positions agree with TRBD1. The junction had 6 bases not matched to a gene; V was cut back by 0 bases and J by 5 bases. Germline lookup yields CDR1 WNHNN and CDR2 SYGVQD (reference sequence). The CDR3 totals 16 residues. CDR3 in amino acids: CASSESSGGSENIQYF. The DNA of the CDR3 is TGCGCCAGCAGTGAGTCCTCAGGGGGCAGCGAAAACATTCAGTACTTC.

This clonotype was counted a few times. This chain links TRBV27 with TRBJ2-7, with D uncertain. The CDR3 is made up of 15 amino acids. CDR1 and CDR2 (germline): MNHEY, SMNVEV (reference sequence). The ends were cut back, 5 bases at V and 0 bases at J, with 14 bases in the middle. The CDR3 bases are TGTGCCAGCAGTCGCAACCTTGTTTTCTCCTACGAGCAGTACTTC. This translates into CASSRNLVFSYEQYF.

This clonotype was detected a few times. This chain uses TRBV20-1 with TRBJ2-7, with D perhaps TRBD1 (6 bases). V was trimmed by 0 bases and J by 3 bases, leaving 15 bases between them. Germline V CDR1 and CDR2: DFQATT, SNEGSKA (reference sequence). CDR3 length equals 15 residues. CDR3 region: CSARDPRGPGYEQYF. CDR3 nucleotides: TGCAGTGCTAGAGATCCCAGGGGACCTGGCTACGAGCAGTACTTC.

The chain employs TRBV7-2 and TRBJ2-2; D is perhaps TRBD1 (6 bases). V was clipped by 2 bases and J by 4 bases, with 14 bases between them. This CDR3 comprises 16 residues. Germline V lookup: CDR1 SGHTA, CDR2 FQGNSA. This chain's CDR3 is CASSLNWGPGTGELFF. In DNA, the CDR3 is TGTGCCAGCAGCTTAAACTGGGGGCCGGGCACCGGGGAGCTGTTTTTT.

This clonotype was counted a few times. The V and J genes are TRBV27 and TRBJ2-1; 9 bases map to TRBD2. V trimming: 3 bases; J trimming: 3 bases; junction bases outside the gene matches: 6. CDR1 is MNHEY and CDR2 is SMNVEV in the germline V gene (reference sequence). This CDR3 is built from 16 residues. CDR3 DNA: TGTGCCAGCAGTTTCTTTAGCGGGAGTAGCTACAATGAGCAGTTCTTC. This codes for CASSFFSGSSYNEQFF.

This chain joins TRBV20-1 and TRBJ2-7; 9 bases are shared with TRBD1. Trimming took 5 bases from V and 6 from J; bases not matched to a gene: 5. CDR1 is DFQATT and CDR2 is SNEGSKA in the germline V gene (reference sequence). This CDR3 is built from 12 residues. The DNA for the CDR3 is TGCAGTGCTCAAGGGGACAGGGTCGAGCAGTACTTC. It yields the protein CSAQGDRVEQYF.

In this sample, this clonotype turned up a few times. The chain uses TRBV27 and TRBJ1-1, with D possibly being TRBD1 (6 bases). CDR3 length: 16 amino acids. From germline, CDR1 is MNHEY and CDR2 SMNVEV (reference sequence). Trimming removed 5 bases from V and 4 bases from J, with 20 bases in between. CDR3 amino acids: CASSRDRNEGSTEAFF. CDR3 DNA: TGTGCCAGCAGTAGAGACAGGAACGAGGGGAGCACTGAAGCTTTCTTT.